The clone carrying this T cell receptor beta chain has a count of ten or more. Its antigen remains unidentified. The entry originates in a study of T cells in Graves' hyperthyroidism and ophthalmopathy. General study results and limits: The blood repertoire included most of the expanded thyroid clonotypes above 0.001.

RNA transcripts yielded amplified TCR beta CDR3 regions. HTBI primers drove first-round RT-PCR of the TCR CDR3. MiXCR, applied by TCRdb to the multiplex PCR reads, yields one record per CDR3 protein. There are hundreds of thousands of distinct CDR3 sequences in the sample; about 20% occur only once, and approximately 48% lies in the top ten. The CDR3 runs 15 residues. V lost 6 bases and J 0 bases, leaving 12 bases between the germline ends. The sequence was collected from a man in his forties with Graves' ophthalmopathy. The chain joins TRBV12-3 or TRBV12-4 to TRBJ1-5; D might be TRBD1 (5 bases). Sequencing input: blood. In DNA form, the CDR3 reads TGTGCCAGCAGCAAAACAGGAGGTAGCAATCAGCCCCAGCATTTT. It is translated as CASSKTGGSNQPQHF.